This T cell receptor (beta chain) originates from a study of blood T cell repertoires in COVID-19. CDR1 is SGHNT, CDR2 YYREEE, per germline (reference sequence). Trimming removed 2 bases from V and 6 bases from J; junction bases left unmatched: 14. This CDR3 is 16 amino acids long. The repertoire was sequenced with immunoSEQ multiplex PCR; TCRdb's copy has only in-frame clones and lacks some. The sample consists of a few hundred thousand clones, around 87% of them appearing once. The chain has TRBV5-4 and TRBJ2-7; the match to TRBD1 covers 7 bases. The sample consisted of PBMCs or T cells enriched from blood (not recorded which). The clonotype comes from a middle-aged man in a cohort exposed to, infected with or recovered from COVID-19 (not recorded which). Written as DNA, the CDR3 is TGTGCCAGCAGCTTAGCGACAGGGAATTTAGGGGCCGAGCAGTACTTC. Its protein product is CASSLATGNLGAEQYF.